This T cell receptor beta chain was recorded in a study of cytomegalovirus exposure and HLA in healthy donors. Study-level findings and limits: A previous analysis found most TCR beta V segments productive roughly 90% or roughly 30% of the time.

A word on this clone: The antigen is unknown.

60 Vbeta and 13 Jbeta primers were used in PCR. This table comes from immunoSEQ multiplex PCR, and its TCRdb copy is limited to in-frame clones, with some not included. The repertoire holds about 70,000 clones, with 80% to 90% as singletons. Sequencing was carried out using PBMCs. The clonotype originates from a woman younger than 45 in good health and CMV-seropositive.

The CDR3 reads CASSETGDYGYTF. In DNA, the CDR3 is TGTGCCAGCAGCGAGACAGGAGACTATGGCTACACCTTC. The chain joins TRBV6-5 to TRBJ1-2, with a possible D match to TRBD1 (6 bases). CDR1 and CDR2 (germline): MNHEY, SVGAGI. V dropped 6 bases and J dropped 3 bases, with 11 bases sitting between them. This CDR3 region has 13 residues.